One sample yielded the 28 T cell receptor beta chains listed below, sequenced in a study of blood T cell repertoires in COVID-19. TCRdb keeps only in-frame clones here, not all; method: immunoSEQ multiplex PCR. Here the sample spans 95,000 to 150,000 clones, around 77% being singletons. The sample was peripheral blood. The receptor set was obtained from a human donor in a cohort sampled during active COVID-19.

This clone showed up just a few times. The chain is built from TRBV3-1 (or the pseudogene TRBV3-2) and TRBJ2-7; 15 nucleotides agree with TRBD2. V shed 4 bases and J 5 bases; nucleotides not matched to a gene: 9. Germline CDR1 LGHDT, CDR2 YNNKEL (reference sequence). This CDR3 contains 17 residues. CDR3 nucleotides: TGTGCCAGCAGCCGTGGGCCGGGACTAGCGGGAGGTCACGAGCAGTACTTC. Amino acid sequence: CASSRGPGLAGGHEQYF.

V usage is TRBV11-2 and J usage is TRBJ2-7, with 7 bases lining up with TRBD1. With 6 bases clipped from V and 4 bases from J, the junction kept 6 bases outside the gene matches. The CDR3 runs 13 residues. Per the germline V gene, CDR1 is SGHAT and CDR2 is FQNNGV. The CDR3 DNA sequence: TGTGCCAGCAGTTCGGACAGGTTTTACGAGCAGTACTTC. Translation: CASSSDRFYEQYF.

The rearrangement uses TRBV2 and TRBJ2-1, with TRBD2 identical over 9 bases. Germline V gene lookup returns CDR1 SNHLY and CDR2 FYNNEI. The CDR3 contains 14 residues. V gave up 6 bases and J gave up 3 bases; unmatched junction bases: 3. The CDR3 protein is CASRGLADYNEQFF. CDR3 nucleotide sequence: TGTGCCAGCAGGGGACTAGCCGACTACAATGAGCAGTTCTTC.

This chain connects TRBV7-6 to TRBJ1-1; weak D call: TRBD1 (6 bases). Trimming shortened V by 3 bases and J by 5 bases, and 13 bases separated the two germline ends. This CDR3 spans 14 amino acids. The V gene's germline CDR1 is SGHVS and CDR2 FNYEAQ. The CDR3 is CASSLAGRGTEAFF. The CDR3 DNA follows: TGTGCCAGCAGCTTGGCAGGGAGGGGGACTGAAGCTTTCTTT.

V is TRBV27 and J is TRBJ2-7; 10 bases map to TRBD1. Unmatched junction bases numbered 10, after V lost 3 bases and J lost 5 bases. The germline CDR1 and CDR2 sequences are MNHEY and SMNVEV (reference sequence). CDR3 length: 16 amino acids. The CDR3 loop is CASSFGTGAYWDEQYF. The CDR3 DNA follows: TGTGCCAGCAGTTTTGGGACAGGGGCATACTGGGACGAGCAGTACTTC.

V and J are TRBV6-5 and TRBJ2-7, with 8 bases that match TRBD1. Germline CDR1 reads MNHEY; CDR2 reads SVGAGI. The V segment lost 0 bases and the J segment 7 bases; nucleotides outside the gene matches: 8. The CDR3 contains 15 residues. Written as DNA, the CDR3 is TGTGCCAGCAGTTACTCGATTCAGGGGGCGTTGGAGCAGTACTTC. Its protein is CASSYSIQGALEQYF.

This sequence joins TRBV6-2 or TRBV6-3 and TRBJ2-1; D ambiguous. The CDR3 is 13 amino acids. Germline CDR1 MNHEY, CDR2 SVGEGT. The ends were cut back, 4 bases at V and 5 bases at J, with 9 bases in the middle. CDR3 loop: CASSFLGNNEQFF. DNA of the CDR3: TGTGCCAGCAGTTTTCTAGGAAACAATGAGCAGTTCTTC.

J is TRBJ2-7 and V is TRBV27; tentatively, D is TRBD2 (6 bases). This CDR3 has 15 amino acids. Trimming stripped 6 bases from V and 3 bases from J, with 18 bases between. Germline CDR1 reads MNHEY; CDR2 reads SMNVEV (reference sequence). The CDR3 here is CASSTTVEGFYEQYF. In DNA, the CDR3 is TGTGCCAGCAGCACCACTGTGGAGGGGTTCTACGAGCAGTACTTC.

The chain combines TRBV30 with TRBJ1-2; D is ambiguous. V shed 0 bases and J shed 6 bases, with 11 bases lying between them. Germline V gene data show CDR1 as GTSNPN and CDR2 as SVGIG (reference sequence). There are 13 residues in the CDR3. CDR3 region: CAWSVVPGDGYTF. CDR3 coding DNA: TGTGCCTGGAGTGTAGTCCCCGGGGATGGCTACACCTTC.

V and J are TRBV18 and TRBJ1-6; D is possibly TRBD1 (6 bases). Trimming removed 1 base at V and 8 bases at J, with 12 bases between. Germline V lookup: CDR1 KGHSH, CDR2 LQKENI. This CDR3 contains 15 residues. CDR3 coding DNA: TGTGCCAGCTCACCACAGGGGGTCCCTTATTCACCCCTCCACTTT. As protein: CASSPQGVPYSPLHF.

This rearrangement joins TRBV11-2 to TRBJ2-7; 8 bases line up with TRBD2. Germline V gives CDR1 SGHAT, CDR2 FQNNGV. The CDR3 length is 16 residues. The ends lost 0 bases at V and 7 bases at J; junction bases unmatched: 11. CDR3 sequence (DNA): TGTGCCAGCAGCTTAGAACTAGCGGTGAGGATGGGGGAGCAGTACTTC. Encoded protein: CASSLELAVRMGEQYF.

The CDR3 spells CASRRELITGELFF. The CDR3 DNA reads as TGTGCCAGTAGGCGGGAGTTGATCACCGGGGAGCTGTTTTTT. V is TRBV28 and J is TRBJ2-2; 7 bases match TRBD2. With 9 bases clipped from V and 4 bases from J, the junction kept 8 bases outside the gene matches. The germline gives CDR1 MDHEN, CDR2 SYDVKM. This CDR3 is 14 amino acids long.

This clone was counted between two and nine times. The rearrangement uses TRBV3-1 (or the pseudogene TRBV3-2) and TRBJ2-7; 8 bases are a match to TRBD1. There are 14 residues in the CDR3. The V gene end was trimmed by 2 bases and the J gene end by 2 bases; junction bases not matched to a gene: 2. Germline V CDR1 and CDR2: LGHDT, YNNKEL (reference sequence). CDR3 DNA: TGTGCCAGCAGCCAATGGGACAGGACCTACGAGCAGTACTTC. Protein sequence: CASSQWDRTYEQYF.

This clone appeared a few times. The chain employs TRBV3-1 (or the pseudogene TRBV3-2) and TRBJ2-7; maybe TRBD2 (6 bases). The CDR3 contains 13 residues. The V end lost 6 bases, the J end lost 4 bases, and 13 bases lay between the germline ends. CDR1 is LGHDT, CDR2 YNNKEL, per germline (reference sequence). The CDR3 region has the DNA TGTGCCAGCAGTCTCGGGACTGTATACGAGCAGTACTTC. Translated, it gives CASSLGTVYEQYF.

The chain is built from TRBV20-1 and TRBJ1-4; D is unclear. The length of the CDR3 is 11 residues. The germline CDR1 and CDR2 sequences are DFQATT and SNEGSKA (reference sequence). Trimming stripped 3 bases from V and 8 bases from J, with 7 bases between. CDR3 residues: CSARGSEKLFF. Written as DNA, the CDR3 is TGCAGTGCTAGGGGCTCCGAAAAACTGTTTTTT.

The V and J genes are TRBV10-3 and TRBJ2-6, with 11 bases identical to TRBD1. The CDR3 is 18 residues long. CDR1 is ENHRY and CDR2 is SYGVKD in the germline V gene. Unmatched junction bases numbered 6, after V lost 2 bases and J lost 3 bases. The CDR3 DNA reads TGTGCCATCAGTGAGAGTAGGACAGGGGGCGGTGGGGCCAACGTCCTGACTTTC. Translation: CAISESRTGGGGANVLTF.

This rearrangement joins TRBV7-9 to TRBJ1-4, with D possibly being TRBD1 (6 bases). Trimming removed 3 bases at V and 5 bases at J, with 13 bases between. CDR1 is SEHNR, CDR2 FQNEAQ, per germline (reference sequence). CDR3 length: 15 amino acids. As DNA, the CDR3 is TGTGCCAGCAGCTTGGGTCGAGGGACAAATGAAAAACTGTTTTTT. Protein sequence: CASSLGRGTNEKLFF.

V is TRBV6-1 and J is TRBJ1-4, with TRBD1 matching over 9 bases. V shed 2 bases and J 7 bases; nucleotides not matched to a gene: 11. The CDR3 is 17 amino acids. CDR1 is MNHNS and CDR2 is SASEGT in the germline V gene. For the CDR3, the DNA is TGTGCCAGCAGTGAAACCCTCCCGGGACAGGGCAGTGAAAAACTGTTTTTT. Encoded protein: CASSETLPGQGSEKLFF.

The rearrangement joins TRBV3-1 (or the pseudogene TRBV3-2) to TRBJ2-7; 11 nucleotides align to TRBD2. Losses at the gene ends were 8 bases for V and 0 bases for J; bases not matched to a gene: 3. This CDR3 has 14 amino acids. Germline V gene data show CDR1 as LGHDT and CDR2 as YNNKEL (reference sequence). CDR3 protein: CASGTSGSSYEQYF. As DNA, the CDR3 is TGTGCCAGCGGTACTAGCGGGAGCTCCTACGAGCAGTACTTC.

The rearrangement links TRBV27 to TRBJ1-3; 7 nucleotides align to TRBD1. Trimming cost V 4 bases and J 9 bases; bases outside gene matches: 6. Germline values: CDR1 MNHEY, CDR2 SMNVEV (reference sequence). The CDR3 is 13 amino acids. Here the CDR3 DNA reads TGTGCCAGCAGTTCCACAGGGGTAGGCACCATATATTTT. It is translated as CASSSTGVGTIYF.

This chain links TRBV24-1 with TRBJ2-2, with D unresolved. CDR3 length equals 14 residues. V gave up 5 bases and J gave up 4 bases, with 10 bases separating them. Germline CDR1 KGHDR, CDR2 SFDVKD. The CDR3 loop is CATSATAGTGELFF. DNA of the CDR3: TGTGCCACCAGTGCCACAGCAGGCACCGGGGAGCTGTTTTTT.

The chain is built from TRBV27 and TRBJ1-2, with TRBD1 matching 10 bases. V lost 7 bases to trimming and J lost 8 bases; unmatched junction nucleotides: 7. This CDR3 has 13 residues. Germline V CDR1 and CDR2: MNHEY, SMNVEV (reference sequence). The CDR3 protein is CASKFGTGEGYTF. Written as DNA, the CDR3 is TGTGCCAGCAAATTCGGGACAGGGGAAGGCTACACCTTC.

CDR3 DNA: TGTGCCAGCAGCACCTTCGGGGACAGACCCCTCCACTTT. Translation gives CASSTFGDRPLHF. The chain has TRBV21-1 and TRBJ1-6; no check of the table's D call, TRBD1, against the DNA was made. TRBV21-1 represents a pseudogene. CDR3 length: 13 amino acids.

This clone is a singleton in its sample. The chain recombines TRBV6-5 with TRBJ2-7; D is perhaps TRBD1 (5 bases). Germline CDR1 MNHEY, CDR2 SVGAGI. This CDR3 has 14 residues. V was pared by 0 bases and J by 2 bases, with 8 bases between. CDR3 region: CASSYSQGTYEQYF. The CDR3, as DNA: TGTGCCAGCAGTTACTCCCAGGGAACCTACGAGCAGTACTTC.

V is TRBV11-3 and J is TRBJ2-7; TRBD2 matches 12 bases. Trimming removed 5 bases from V and 6 bases from J; junction bases left unmatched: 8. The CDR3 is 15 residues long. CDR1 and CDR2 (germline): SGHNT, YENEEA. CDR3 nucleotides: TGTGCCAGCAGCCAACGACTAGCGGGAGCCCCCGAGCAGTACTTC. As protein: CASSQRLAGAPEQYF.

The V call is TRBV19, the J call TRBJ1-4; D perhaps matches TRBD1 (6 bases). Germline V CDR1 and CDR2: LNHDA, SQIVND (reference sequence). Deletions cut 4 bases from V and 6 bases from J, with 12 bases between. This CDR3 contains 14 residues. The CDR3 sequence: CASSTLGAYEKLFF. The DNA for the CDR3 is TGTGCCAGTAGTACACTGGGGGCATATGAAAAACTGTTTTTT.

V and J are TRBV5-4 and TRBJ2-5; D is ambiguous. Germline V gene sequence: CDR1 SGHNT, CDR2 YYREEE (reference sequence). V was cut by 2 bases and J by 3 bases, with 2 bases left in between. The CDR3 covers 11 residues. CDR3 bases: TGTGCCAGCAGCTTCGAAGAGACCCAGTACTTC. This translates into CASSFEETQYF.

The chain combines TRBV11-3 with TRBJ2-7; TRBD2 agrees at 8 bases. The V and J ends lost 8 bases and 4 bases, in that order; junction bases with no gene match: 4. CDR3 length: 12 residues. Germline V gene lookup returns CDR1 SGHNT and CDR2 YENEEA. CDR3 sequence reads: CASASGSYEQYF. The CDR3 nucleotides are TGTGCCAGCGCTAGCGGGTCTTACGAGCAGTACTTC. Drawing the rest from reference TRBV11-3 and TRBJ2-7, the complete variable domain is EAGVVQSPRYKIIEKKQPVAFWCNPISGHNTLYWYLQNLGQGPELLIRYENEEAVDDSQLPKDRFSAERLKGVDSTLKIQPAELGDSAVYLCASASGSYEQYFGPGTRLTVT.